One sample yielded the 10 T cell receptor beta chains listed below, sequenced in a study of shared clonotypes between healthy human individuals. Data came from immunoSEQ multiplex PCR; TCRdb stores just in-frame clones and leaves some out. The sample records about 2.3 million clones, approximately 93% being singletons. Sequenced material: naive CD4+ T cells from PBMCs. Subset in this sample: CD45RA+ positively selected. These receptors all stem from a man aged 18 to 29 in good health. Some clones in this sample may be carry-over from other donors' samples.

The chain joins TRBV6-5 to TRBJ2-7; 7 positions match TRBD1. The CDR3 has 14 residues. Germline assignment: CDR1 MNHEY and CDR2 SVGAGI. The junction had 6 bases not matched to a gene; V was cut back by 3 bases and J by 4 bases. CDR3 residues: CASSYLDRVYEQYF. CDR3 in DNA: TGTGCCAGCAGTTATTTAGACAGGGTATACGAGCAGTACTTC.

This rearrangement joins TRBV7-2 to TRBJ1-2; 7 positions match TRBD1. Looked up from germline, CDR1 is SGHTA and CDR2 is FQGNSA. The CDR3 runs 14 residues. V was clipped by 5 bases and J by 5 bases; unmatched bases: 8. The CDR3 sequence is CASSGGTAQYGYTF. CDR3 DNA sequence: TGTGCCAGCAGCGGAGGGACAGCGCAATATGGCTACACCTTC. Complete variable domain (other parts from reference TRBV7-2 and TRBJ1-2): GAGVSQSPSNKVTEKGKDVELRCDPISGHTALYWYRQSLGQGLEFLIYFQGNSAPDKSGLPSDRFSAERTGGSVSTLTIQRTQQEDSAVYLCASSGGTAQYGYTFGSGTRLTVV.

CDR3 protein: CASSISLGRDNQPQHF. The CDR3 coding sequence is TGTGCCAGTAGTATCTCCCTGGGTAGGGACAATCAGCCCCAGCATTTT. The chain uses TRBV19 and TRBJ1-5; D is unresolved. Trimming pared 3 bases from V and 3 bases from J, leaving 15 bases between. Germline loops: CDR1 LNHDA, CDR2 SQIVND (reference sequence). There are 16 residues in the CDR3.

The rearrangement joins TRBV7-2 to TRBJ2-3; 7 nucleotides match TRBD2. From germline, CDR1 is SGHTA and CDR2 FQGNSA. The CDR3 spans 14 residues. Losses at the gene ends were 5 bases for V and 4 bases for J; bases not matched to a gene: 6. The chain's CDR3 is CASSMAGVADTQYF. The CDR3 nucleotides are TGTGCCAGCAGCATGGCGGGAGTTGCAGATACGCAGTATTTT.

In this sample, this clone turned up a few times. The chain carries TRBV19 and TRBJ1-5; 10 nucleotides agree with TRBD1. Germline V gene data show CDR1 as LNHDA and CDR2 as SQIVND (reference sequence). The CDR3 contains 17 residues. Trimming at V came to 3 bases and at J to 2 bases, leaving 7 bases not matched to a gene. CDR3 in DNA: TGTGCCAGTAGTATGGTGGGACAGGGGACGGGCAATCAGCCCCAGCATTTT. The encoded protein is CASSMVGQGTGNQPQHF.

The chain joins TRBV14 to TRBJ1-2; perhaps TRBD1 as D (6 bases). Germline V gene lookup returns CDR1 SGHDN and CDR2 FVKESK. V was pared by 3 bases and J by 8 bases, with 16 bases between. This CDR3 spans 14 amino acids. The CDR3 here is CASSHRRGAWGYTF. CDR3 in DNA: TGTGCCAGCAGCCACAGGCGGGGGGCGTGGGGCTACACCTTC.

The chain carries TRBV5-6 and TRBJ1-2, with D possibly TRBD1 on 5 matching bases. CDR1 and CDR2 (germline): SGHDT, YYEEEE. V gave up 1 base and J gave up 7 bases, with 11 bases separating them. The CDR3 spans 13 residues. Here the CDR3 reads CASSLNRGGGYTF. CDR3 nucleotides: TGTGCCAGCAGCTTGAATAGGGGCGGTGGCTACACCTTC.

Regarding this clone: This specimen includes other DNA sequences encoding the same CDR3. This chain links TRBV29-1 with TRBJ1-4; the D is unclear. Trimming took off 4 bases at V and 4 bases at J, with 7 bases between the two ends. The CDR3 runs to 12 residues. CDR1 and CDR2 from the germline V gene are SQVTM and ANQGSEA. The CDR3 here is CSVVDGNEKLFF. Here the CDR3 DNA reads TGCAGCGTTGTGGACGGTAATGAAAAACTGTTTTTT. The whole variable domain, remainder taken from reference TRBV29-1 and TRBJ1-4, is SAVISQKPSRDICQRGTSLTIQCQVDSQVTMMFWYRQQPGQSLTLIATANQGSEATYESGFVIDKFPISRPNLTFSTLTVSNMSPEDSSIYLCSVVDGNEKLFFGSGTQLSVL.

The sample holds one count of this clone. V is TRBV5-1 and J is TRBJ2-7, with D perhaps TRBD1 (5 bases). The CDR3 contains 14 residues. V was clipped by 2 bases and J by 6 bases, with 15 bases between them. Germline CDR1 reads SGHRS; CDR2 reads YFSETQ. For the CDR3, the DNA is TGCGCCAGCAGCTTCCCCGAAGGGGCACGCGAGCAGTACTTC. Protein sequence: CASSFPEGAREQYF.

This chain links TRBV9 with TRBJ2-7, with D perhaps matching TRBD1 or TRBD2 (5 bases each). Germline CDR1 and CDR2: SGDLS and YYNGEE. V lost 3 bases, J lost 2 bases, and 12 bases lay in between. The CDR3 extends over 14 amino acids. The CDR3 nucleotides are TGTGCCAGCAGCGAGGGGACCATCCCCTACGAGCAGTACTTC. It codes for CASSEGTIPYEQYF.